This T cell receptor beta chain was sequenced in a study of beta chain features in type 1 diabetes. Study-wide points: Whether HLA type influences TCRB rearrangement remained unresolved here.

As every portion of the isolated RNA was reverse transcribed, the sequencing read expressed TCRB transcripts. Sequencing was performed with immunoSEQ multiplex PCR; in TCRdb, only in-frame clones are kept and a portion is missing. The table lists some 220,000 clones, roughly a tenth of them singletons, with 1% to 1.5% in the top ten. This clone was observed a handful of times. Antigen unknown. One end of the junction varies from germline; a read error may be responsible. The CDR3 sequence is 15 residues long. Per germline, CDR1 MNHNY and CDR2 SVGAGI (reference sequence). The V call is TRBV6-6, the J call TRBJ1-1; D is undetermined. Sequencing was carried out using central memory CD4+ T cells from blood. The TCR sequence derives from a man between 18 and 35 years old in good health. The CDR3 spells CAISESRTVNTEAFF. CDR3 bases: TGTGCCATCAGTGAGTCGCGGACGGTGAACACTGAAGCTTTCTTT.